This entry concerns a single T cell receptor (beta chain). The target antigen is unknown. The sample originates from a study of T cell responses to AZD1222 COVID-19 vaccine. Study-wide points: Dominant at 160-218 and 743-854, vaccine-associated CD4 TCRs also spanned spike.

The data were produced by immunoSEQ multiplex PCR, yet TCRdb's version contains in-frame clones alone and is incomplete. The sample shows 150,000 to 200,000 clones, approximately 93% of them seen only once. Looked up from germline, CDR1 is MNHEY and CDR2 is SMNVEV (reference sequence). V dropped 6 bases and J dropped 1 base, with 9 bases sitting between them. There are 13 residues in the CDR3. J is TRBJ1-1 and V is TRBV27; D not certain. Sequenced here: peripheral blood, sampled on day 0 of AZD1222 vaccination. The TCR sequence derives from an adult in good health. CDR3 bases: TGTGCCAGCAGGGAGGTCTGGAACACTGAAGCTTTCTTT. Translation: CASREVWNTEAFF.